Each of the 17 T cell receptor beta chains below was sequenced from the same sample in a study of brain metastases from non-small cell lung cancer. This table comes from immunoSEQ multiplex PCR, and its TCRdb copy is limited to in-frame clones, with some not included. The sample holds 1,700 or so clones; roughly 76% are singletons and the top ten take approximately 9.4%. Sequenced: tissue from a brain metastasis. Source of these receptors: a donor at least 40 years old with non-small cell lung cancer.

This chain links TRBV7-9 with TRBJ1-4; 9 positions agree with TRBD1. CDR1 SEHNR and CDR2 FQNEAQ come from the germline V gene (reference sequence). There are 14 residues in the CDR3. The junction had 6 bases not matched to a gene; V was cut back by 5 bases and J by 8 bases. The CDR3 sequence: CASSMGQGREKLFF. CDR3 bases: TGTGCCAGCAGCATGGGACAGGGAAGGGAAAAACTGTTTTTT.

This chain uses TRBV15 with TRBJ1-5; TRBD1 might be the D (6 bases). Between the trimmed V and J ends, which lost 1 base and 7 bases, there was a span of 14 bases. CDR1 LNHNV and CDR2 YYDKDF come from the germline V gene (reference sequence). CDR3 length equals 15 residues. The CDR3 sequence: CATSRVQGSTQPQHF. CDR3 nucleotide sequence: TGTGCCACCAGCAGAGTTCAGGGGAGCACGCAGCCCCAGCATTTT.

CDR3 bases: TGCAGCGTTGAGAGACAGGGGGGCTACACCTTC. Translating gives CSVERQGGYTF. The chain uses TRBV29-1 and TRBJ1-2; TRBD1 agrees at 8 bases. With V trimmed by 3 bases and J by 8 bases, 2 bases remained unmatched. This CDR3 spans 11 amino acids. Germline values: CDR1 SQVTM, CDR2 ANQGSEA. Combining the CDR3 with reference TRBV29-1 and TRBJ1-2 gives the whole variable domain SAVISQKPSRDICQRGTSLTIQCQVDSQVTMMFWYRQQPGQSLTLIATANQGSEATYESGFVIDKFPISRPNLTFSTLTVSNMSPEDSSIYLCSVERQGGYTFGSGTRLTVV.

This sequence joins TRBV10-2 and TRBJ1-1, with D unresolved. This CDR3 spans 13 amino acids. The germline gives CDR1 WSHSY, CDR2 SAAADI. Trimming stripped 5 bases from V and 3 bases from J, with 10 bases between. CDR3 in DNA: TGCGCCAGCAGTTCGGCAGCCCACACTGAAGCTTTCTTT. This sequence encodes CASSSAAHTEAFF.

V gene TRBV30 combines with J gene TRBJ1-2, with TRBD1 as a possible D gene (5 bases). The V gene lost 3 bases and the J gene lost 1 base, with 6 bases spanning the gap. Germline loops: CDR1 GTSNPN, CDR2 SVGIG (reference sequence). There are 12 residues in the CDR3. As DNA, the CDR3 is TGTGCCTGGAGACAGGATAACTATGGCTACACCTTC. Amino acid sequence: CAWRQDNYGYTF.

This chain connects TRBV6-5 to TRBJ2-5, with TRBD1 matching over 7 bases. The CDR3 totals 15 residues. V shed 3 bases, J shed 1 base, and the junction held 5 bases outside the gene matches. Germline CDR1 and CDR2: MNHEY and SVGAGI. The CDR3 here is CASSYDGTAQETQYF. CDR3 DNA sequence: TGTGCCAGCAGTTATGATGGGACAGCCCAAGAGACCCAGTACTTC.

Note on this clone: The junction departs from germline at one end; a sequencing error may be responsible. V and J are TRBV2 and TRBJ2-7; D not resolved. The CDR3 spans 13 residues. From germline, CDR1 is SNHLY and CDR2 FYNNEI. CDR3 in amino acids: CASSEAETYEQYF. The CDR3 DNA sequence: TGTGCCAGCAGTGAGGCAGAAACATACGAACAGTACTTC.

This clone was seen just once. The chain has TRBV9 and TRBJ2-7; D gene unclear. The CDR3 consists of 13 residues. V was shortened by 0 bases and J by 4 bases, with 8 bases between the two germline ends. Germline assignment: CDR1 SGDLS and CDR2 YYNGEE. The CDR3 sequence: CASSVGLFYEQYF. CDR3 in DNA: TGTGCCAGCAGCGTAGGCCTCTTTTACGAGCAGTACTTC.

Points on this clone: Other DNA sequences in the sample encode the same CDR3. This rearrangement joins TRBV11-1 to TRBJ1-6; D is possibly TRBD1 (5 bases). V gave up 3 bases and J gave up 8 bases, with 11 bases separating them. This CDR3 spans 14 amino acids. Germline V gene lookup returns CDR1 SGHAT and CDR2 FQDESV (reference sequence). The CDR3 here is CASSLVKGHSPLHF. As DNA, the CDR3 is TGTGCCAGCAGCTTGGTAAAGGGACATTCACCCCTCCACTTT.

V usage is TRBV3-1 (or the pseudogene TRBV3-2) and J usage is TRBJ1-1; TRBD1 matches 7 bases. The CDR3 loop spans 16 amino acids. V lost 1 base, J lost 0 bases, and 5 bases stayed unmatched. Germline values: CDR1 LGHDT, CDR2 YNNKEL (reference sequence). The CDR3 region is CASSQVRGPVNTEAFF. The CDR3 region has the DNA TGTGCCAGCAGCCAAGTGAGGGGGCCCGTGAACACTGAAGCTTTCTTT.

As to this clone: It may be a read error: a sequence one base away is much more abundant. The chain combines TRBV9 with TRBJ2-6; the D gene is possibly TRBD1 (6 bases). Looked up from germline, CDR1 is SGDLS and CDR2 is YYNGEE. This CDR3 is built from 16 residues. Here the CDR3 DNA reads TGTGCCAGCAGCGTAGATGGGGACACTGGGGTCAACGTCCTGACTTTC. Protein product: CASSVDGDTGVNVLTF.

The chain carries TRBV19 and TRBJ1-2; D might be TRBD1 (5 bases). Germline V CDR1 and CDR2: LNHDA, SQIVND (reference sequence). Between the trimmed V and J ends, which lost 10 bases and 10 bases, there was a span of 16 bases. This CDR3 comprises 11 residues. The CDR3 DNA is TGTGCCACCCGAGAGCGAGGGGACTACACCTTC. Translating it yields CATRERGDYTF.

This clone is categorized as large. The chain is built from TRBV3-1 (or the pseudogene TRBV3-2) and TRBJ1-4; D is ambiguous. The CDR3 consists of 13 residues. Germline V gene data show CDR1 as LGHDT and CDR2 as YNNKEL (reference sequence). V gave up 0 bases and J gave up 8 bases, with 7 bases separating them. DNA of the CDR3: TGTGCCAGCAGCCAAGAAGGCGGCGAAAAACTGTTTTTT. This gives the protein CASSQEGGEKLFF.

The chain uses TRBV2 and TRBJ1-3; D possibly corresponds to TRBD1 (5 bases). The CDR3 sequence is 14 residues long. V was shortened by 7 bases and J by 2 bases, with 12 bases between the two germline ends. The germline gives CDR1 SNHLY, CDR2 FYNNEI. For the CDR3, the DNA is TGTGCCAGCAAAAGGACGGGGGCTGGAAACACCATATATTTT. It is translated as CASKRTGAGNTIYF.

This chain connects TRBV29-1 to TRBJ1-4; D is undetermined. V was trimmed by 6 bases and J by 1 base, leaving 9 bases between them. Germline CDR1 is SQVTM and CDR2 is ANQGSEA. CDR3 length equals 13 residues. The CDR3 DNA sequence: TGCAGCGTCACGCATGAAACTAATGAAAAACTGTTTTTT. Residues: CSVTHETNEKLFF.

The chain links TRBV27 to TRBJ1-5; D remains unclear. The CDR3 runs to 17 residues. Germline V lookup: CDR1 MNHEY, CDR2 SMNVEV (reference sequence). V lost 0 bases and J 1 base, leaving 13 bases between the germline ends. CDR3 region: CASSLSGPGFSNQPQHF. The CDR3 bases are TGTGCCAGCAGTTTATCGGGCCCCGGATTCAGCAATCAGCCCCAGCATTTT.

The chain is built from TRBV24-1 and TRBJ1-5, with 8 bases aligning to TRBD1. The CDR3 is 16 amino acids. Per the germline V gene, CDR1 is KGHDR and CDR2 is SFDVKD. After removal of 2 bases from V and 6 bases from J, the junction contained 8 bases not matched to a gene. The chain's CDR3 is CATSDSRQGAPQPQHF. The CDR3 bases are TGTGCCACCAGTGATTCCCGTCAGGGGGCCCCTCAGCCCCAGCATTTT.